A selection of T cell receptor beta chains follows, all from one sample in a study of OX40 agonist ivuxolimab in advanced cancers. Data came from immunoSEQ multiplex PCR; TCRdb stores just in-frame clones and leaves some out. Of approximately 80,000 clones listed, roughly 89% are singletons. The sequenced sample was CD4+ or CD8+ T cells sorted from blood, obtained in a trial of the OX40 agonist ivuxolimab. All receptors derive from an adult with an advanced solid tumor such as melanoma, head and neck, liver or kidney cancer. Each CDR3 is given with its conserved first and last residue. Each record gives: D gene, J gene, V gene, clone size, CDR3 protein, CDR3 DNA. The D gene is left open where the match is weak. Only part of the rows carry a size: once, few, many, or a class if the clone is expanded.

d_gene: NA
j_gene: TRBJ1-1
v_gene: TRBV13
abundance: NA
CDR3aa: CASSPSGEGMNTEAFF
CDR3nt: TGTGCCAGCAGCCCTTCAGGAGAGGGAATGAACACTGAAGCTTTCTTT

d_gene: TRBD1
j_gene: TRBJ1-2
v_gene: TRBV6-5
abundance: NA
CDR3aa: CASSLQGKYGYTF
CDR3nt: TGTGCCAGCAGCCTACAGGGGAAGTACGGCTACACCTTC

d_gene: NA
j_gene: TRBJ1-2
v_gene: TRBV30
abundance: NA
CDR3aa: CAWSKGRGYGYTF
CDR3nt: TGTGCCTGGAGTAAAGGGCGGGGGTATGGCTACACCTTC

d_gene: NA
j_gene: TRBJ2-3
v_gene: TRBV5-1
abundance: NA
CDR3aa: CASSSGTDTSTDTQYF
CDR3nt: TGCGCCAGCAGCTCTGGGACCGACACTAGCACAGATACGCAGTATTTT

d_gene: NA
j_gene: TRBJ1-1
v_gene: TRBV11-2
abundance: NA
CDR3aa: CASSLVAHYTEAFF
CDR3nt: TGTGCCAGCAGCTTAGTCGCACACTACACTGAAGCTTTCTTT

d_gene: TRBD1
j_gene: TRBJ1-2
v_gene: TRBV28
abundance: NA
CDR3aa: CASSGQGASYGYTF
CDR3nt: TGTGCCAGCAGCGGACAGGGGGCCAGCTATGGCTACACCTTC

d_gene: TRBD1
j_gene: TRBJ2-7
v_gene: TRBV29-1
abundance: NA
CDR3aa: CSVGRDSTYEQYF
CDR3nt: TGCAGCGTGGGCCGGGACAGCACCTACGAGCAGTACTTC

d_gene: TRBD2
j_gene: TRBJ2-5
v_gene: TRBV7-3
abundance: once
CDR3aa: CASSLTPGTSGRLQYF
CDR3nt: TGTGCCAGCAGCTTAACCCCCGGGACTAGCGGGAGACTCCAGTACTTC

d_gene: NA
j_gene: TRBJ2-5
v_gene: TRBV10-3
abundance: NA
CDR3aa: CAISGTAQETQYF
CDR3nt: TGTGCCATCAGTGGGACAGCACAAGAGACCCAGTACTTC

d_gene: NA
j_gene: TRBJ1-1
v_gene: TRBV6-6
abundance: NA
CDR3aa: CASSYSTGGVAFF
CDR3nt: TGTGCCAGCAGTTACTCGACGGGGGGGGTCGCTTTCTTT

d_gene: NA
j_gene: TRBJ1-1
v_gene: TRBV5-6
abundance: few
CDR3aa: CASSLGGGTEAFF
CDR3nt: TGTGCCAGCAGCTTGGGAGGGGGGACTGAAGCTTTCTTT

d_gene: TRBD1
j_gene: TRBJ1-6
v_gene: TRBV6-4
abundance: NA
CDR3aa: CASSPGQAYNSPLHF
CDR3nt: TGTGCCAGCAGCCCGGGACAGGCGTATAATTCACCCCTCCACTTT

d_gene: TRBD1
j_gene: TRBJ1-2
v_gene: TRBV5-6
abundance: NA
CDR3aa: CASSLDRGYGYTF
CDR3nt: TGTGCCAGCAGCTTGGACAGGGGCTATGGCTACACCTTC

d_gene: NA
j_gene: TRBJ1-2
v_gene: TRBV2
abundance: NA
CDR3aa: CASRAGPVGRYTF
CDR3nt: TGTGCCAGCAGAGCCGGGCCCGTTGGGCGCTATACCTTC

d_gene: NA
j_gene: TRBJ1-1
v_gene: TRBV20-1
abundance: few
CDR3aa: CSAPGRGRAFF
CDR3nt: TGCAGTGCCCCGGGCAGGGGTAGGGCTTTCTTT

d_gene: TRBD2
j_gene: TRBJ2-1
v_gene: TRBV29-1
abundance: NA
CDR3aa: CSVGKRLAGGYNEQFF
CDR3nt: TGCAGCGTGGGGAAGAGACTAGCGGGAGGTTACAATGAGCAGTTCTTC

d_gene: NA
j_gene: TRBJ2-2
v_gene: TRBV4-2
abundance: NA
CDR3aa: CASSQSPAHSNTGELFF
CDR3nt: TGTGCCAGCAGCCAATCTCCGGCCCACTCGAACACCGGGGAGCTGTTTTTT

d_gene: TRBD1
j_gene: TRBJ2-3
v_gene: TRBV5-6
abundance: NA
CDR3aa: CASSSTGGVDTQYF
CDR3nt: TGTGCCAGCAGCTCGACAGGGGGTGTAGATACGCAGTATTTT

d_gene: NA
j_gene: TRBJ2-2
v_gene: TRBV9
abundance: NA
CDR3aa: CASSVLETGELFF
CDR3nt: TGTGCCAGCAGCGTGCTGGAAACCGGGGAGCTGTTTTTT

d_gene: TRBD1
j_gene: TRBJ1-1
v_gene: TRBV7-3
abundance: NA
CDR3aa: CASSPRAVTGGRDTEAFF
CDR3nt: TGTGCCAGCAGCCCCCGAGCCGTGACAGGGGGCCGTGACACTGAAGCTTTCTTT

d_gene: TRBD1
j_gene: TRBJ1-2
v_gene: TRBV5-1
abundance: NA
CDR3aa: CASSSGQRGQGAEGYTF
CDR3nt: TGCGCCAGCAGTTCGGGACAACGGGGACAGGGGGCTGAAGGCTACACCTTC

d_gene: NA
j_gene: TRBJ1-1
v_gene: TRBV7-2
abundance: NA
CDR3aa: CASSTLEGGTEAFF
CDR3nt: TGTGCCAGCAGCACACTCGAAGGGGGCACTGAAGCTTTCTTT

d_gene: NA
j_gene: TRBJ2-5
v_gene: TRBV30
abundance: NA
CDR3aa: CAWSVRQETQYF
CDR3nt: TGTGCCTGGAGTGTCAGACAAGAGACCCAGTACTTC

d_gene: NA
j_gene: TRBJ2-2
v_gene: TRBV4-3
abundance: NA
CDR3aa: CASSQERSGELFF
CDR3nt: TGCGCCAGCAGCCAAGAACGGTCCGGGGAGCTGTTTTTT

d_gene: NA
j_gene: TRBJ1-1
v_gene: TRBV5-4
abundance: NA
CDR3aa: CASSLTLGGVGEAFF
CDR3nt: TGTGCCAGCAGCTTGACCCTAGGGGGGGTAGGTGAAGCTTTCTTT

d_gene: NA
j_gene: TRBJ2-3
v_gene: TRBV4-3
abundance: NA
CDR3aa: CASSPQEVSTDTQYF
CDR3nt: TGCGCCAGCAGCCCCCAGGAGGTTAGCACAGATACGCAGTATTTT

d_gene: TRBD2
j_gene: TRBJ2-5
v_gene: TRBV28
abundance: NA
CDR3aa: CASRSGGPQETQYF
CDR3nt: TGTGCCAGCCGTAGCGGGGGGCCCCAAGAGACCCAGTACTTC

d_gene: NA
j_gene: TRBJ2-2
v_gene: TRBV11-2
abundance: NA
CDR3aa: CASSLSSGLLAGELFF
CDR3nt: TGTGCCAGCAGCCTTTCCTCGGGGTTATTGGCCGGGGAGCTGTTTTTT

d_gene: NA
j_gene: TRBJ1-5
v_gene: TRBV5-1
abundance: NA
CDR3aa: CASSRGQGGQPQHF
CDR3nt: TGCGCCAGCAGTCGAGGCCAGGGTGGGCAGCCCCAGCATTTT

d_gene: NA
j_gene: TRBJ1-2
v_gene: TRBV9
abundance: NA
CDR3aa: CASSETGNRNYGYTF
CDR3nt: TGTGCCAGCAGCGAAACAGGGAATCGGAACTATGGCTACACCTTC

d_gene: NA
j_gene: TRBJ2-5
v_gene: TRBV28
abundance: few
CDR3aa: CASSLEGQETQYF
CDR3nt: TGTGCCAGCAGTCTCGAAGGCCAAGAGACCCAGTACTTC

d_gene: NA
j_gene: TRBJ2-3
v_gene: TRBV2
abundance: NA
CDR3aa: CASSESGQGGSQYF
CDR3nt: TGTGCCAGCAGTGAAAGTGGTCAGGGGGGGTCGCAGTATTTT

d_gene: NA
j_gene: TRBJ2-7
v_gene: TRBV7-2
abundance: NA
CDR3aa: CASSLRDGYEQYF
CDR3nt: TGTGCCAGCAGCTTAAGGGACGGATACGAGCAGTACTTC